This T cell receptor (beta chain) comes out of a study of T cell changes during pregnancy in multiple sclerosis (dated by TCRdb to the late 2010s). In the study overall: The study examined how the T cell repertoire changed over the course of pregnancy in women with multiple sclerosis.

From the germline V gene, CDR1 is SGHDN and CDR2 is FVKESK. Trimmed from V: 1 base; trimmed from J: 1 base; junction bases lacking a gene match: 24. The CDR3 goes from the cysteine to the phenylalanine over 23 residues. Solely the CDR3 DNA is kept, with 69 bases framed from the first base. Concerning this clone: The specificity of this receptor is unknown. The sample holds no much larger clone one base away, and base qualities are not on file.

The library relied on the immunoSEQ multiplex PCR assay. TCRdb's version of the immuneACCESS table is confined to in-frame rearrangements and falls short of the full clone set. An unresolved V gene accounts for under half of the shortfall where checked; the remainder is of unknown origin. Across this sample there are 50,000 to 60,000 clones, with around 90% seen only once. Around 0.25% of the sample rests with the top ten. The specimen comprised CD4+ T cells from peripheral blood mononuclear cells, sampled in the second trimester of pregnancy. The receptor's source is a female donor with multiple sclerosis, enrolled in a pregnancy study. The chain joins TRBV14 to TRBJ1-1; 10 middle bases align to TRBD1. The CDR3 region: CASSQGLSIRGQGPRRWNTEAFF. DNA sequence: TGTGCCAGCAGCCAAGGTCTTTCTATTAGGGGACAGGGGCCTCGGAGATGGAACACTGAAGCTTTCTTT.